These 2 T cell receptor beta chains originate from one sample sequenced in a study of PD-1 blockade in classical Hodgkin lymphoma. The time point is: cycle 4 day 1 (C4D1), after five to seven weeks of nivolumab. With no exception, relapse followed autologous stem cell transplantation in all patients, and brentuximab vedotin exposure varied. Measured with immunoSEQ multiplex PCR; TCRdb has only the in-frame clones, and not every one. The data show 20,000 to 30,000 clones, about 81% seen once. Sequenced here: peripheral blood mononuclear cells (PBMCs), sampled before the fourth cycle of nivolumab. The receptors originated from a human donor with classical Hodgkin lymphoma.

The rearrangement joins TRBV11-2 to TRBJ2-1; the D is unclear. There are 12 residues in the CDR3. V lost 2 bases, J lost 1 base, and 0 bases lay in between. CDR1 is SGHAT, CDR2 FQNNGV, per germline. The CDR3 reads CASSLSYNEQFF. DNA for the CDR3: TGTGCCAGCAGCTTATCCTACAATGAGCAGTTCTTC.

The V call is TRBV27, the J call TRBJ2-2; D is unclear. CDR1 and CDR2 from the germline V gene are MNHEY and SMNVEV (reference sequence). The CDR3 length is 15 residues. Trimming cost V 0 bases and J 3 bases, with 8 bases left between them. CDR3 loop: CASSLSLLHTGELFF. Here the CDR3 DNA reads TGTGCCAGCAGTTTATCGCTACTCCACACCGGGGAGCTGTTTTTT.